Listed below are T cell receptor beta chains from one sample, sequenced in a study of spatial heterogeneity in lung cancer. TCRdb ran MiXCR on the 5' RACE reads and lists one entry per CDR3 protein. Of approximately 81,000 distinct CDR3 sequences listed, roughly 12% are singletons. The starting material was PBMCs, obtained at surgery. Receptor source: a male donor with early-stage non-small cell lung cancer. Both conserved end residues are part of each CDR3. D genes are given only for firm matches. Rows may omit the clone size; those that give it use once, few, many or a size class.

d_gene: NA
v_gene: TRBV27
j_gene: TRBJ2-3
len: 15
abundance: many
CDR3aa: CASSLGSNFWNTQYF
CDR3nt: TGTGCCAGCAGTTTAGGGTCGAACTTTTGGAATACGCAGTATTTT

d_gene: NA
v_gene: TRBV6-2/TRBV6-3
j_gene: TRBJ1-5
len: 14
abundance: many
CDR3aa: CASREGRLRQPQHF
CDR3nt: TGTGCCAGCAGAGAGGGACGGCTCCGTCAGCCCCAGCATTTT

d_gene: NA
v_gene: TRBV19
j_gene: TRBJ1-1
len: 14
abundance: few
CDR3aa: CASQAGRMNTEAFF
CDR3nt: TGTGCCAGCCAGGCCGGACGGATGAACACTGAAGCTTTCTTT

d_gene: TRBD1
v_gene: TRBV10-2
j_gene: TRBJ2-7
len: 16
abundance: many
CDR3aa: CASSEKDGTASYEQYF
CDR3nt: TGCGCCAGCAGTGAGAAGGATGGGACAGCGTCCTACGAGCAGTACTTC

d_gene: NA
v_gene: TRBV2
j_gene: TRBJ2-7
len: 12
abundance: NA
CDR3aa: CASGGPSYEQYF
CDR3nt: TGTGCCAGCGGTGGGCCGTCCTACGAGCAGTACTTC

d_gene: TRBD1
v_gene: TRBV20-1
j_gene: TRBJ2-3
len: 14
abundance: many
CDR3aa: CSASQGASTDTQYF
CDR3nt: TGCAGTGCTTCACAGGGGGCGAGCACAGATACGCAGTATTTT

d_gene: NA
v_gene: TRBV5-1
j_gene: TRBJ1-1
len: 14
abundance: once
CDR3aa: CASSSTVSDTEAFF
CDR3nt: TGCGCCAGCAGCTCGACGGTGTCCGACACTGAAGCTTTCTTT

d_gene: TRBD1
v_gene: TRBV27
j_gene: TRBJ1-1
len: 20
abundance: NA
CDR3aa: CASSSRYNRRDRGPTTEAFF
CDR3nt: TGTGCCAGCAGTTCGCGGTACAATCGCCGGGACAGGGGGCCTACCACTGAAGCTTTCTTT

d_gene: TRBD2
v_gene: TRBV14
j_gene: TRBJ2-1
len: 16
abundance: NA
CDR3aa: CASSQSGRVRAYEQFF
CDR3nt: TGTGCCAGCAGCCAAAGCGGGAGAGTCCGTGCGTATGAGCAGTTCTTC

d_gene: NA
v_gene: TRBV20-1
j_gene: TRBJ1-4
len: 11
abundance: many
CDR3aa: CSWGANEKLFF
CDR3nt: TGCAGTTGGGGGGCTAATGAAAAACTGTTTTTT

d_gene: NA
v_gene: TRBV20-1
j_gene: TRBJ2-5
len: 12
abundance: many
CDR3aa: CSSRRNRETQYF
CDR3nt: TGCAGTTCTAGGAGAAACAGAGAGACCCAGTACTTC

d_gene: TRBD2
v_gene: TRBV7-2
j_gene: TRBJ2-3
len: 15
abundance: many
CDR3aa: CASSRTSGRTDTQYF
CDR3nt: TGTGCCAGCAGTCGCACTAGCGGGAGGACAGATACGCAGTATTTT

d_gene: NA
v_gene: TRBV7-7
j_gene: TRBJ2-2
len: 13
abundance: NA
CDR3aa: CASSLDLAGELFF
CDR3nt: TGTGCCAGCAGCCTCGACTTGGCCGGGGAGCTGTTTTTT

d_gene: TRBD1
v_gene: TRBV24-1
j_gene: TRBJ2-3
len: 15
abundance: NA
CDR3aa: CATSDLGQGKDTQYF
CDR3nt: TGTGCCACCAGTGACCTGGGACAGGGGAAAGATACGCAGTATTTT

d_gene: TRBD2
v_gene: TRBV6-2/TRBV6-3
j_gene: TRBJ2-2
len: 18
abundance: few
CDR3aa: CASRPISGTSVFSGELFF
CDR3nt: TGTGCCAGCAGACCCATCTCCGGGACTAGCGTCTTCAGCGGGGAGCTGTTTTTT

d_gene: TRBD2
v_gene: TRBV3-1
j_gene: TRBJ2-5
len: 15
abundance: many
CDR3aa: CASSLGLAGVETQYF
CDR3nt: TGTGCCAGCAGCCTCGGACTAGCGGGGGTTGAGACCCAGTACTTC

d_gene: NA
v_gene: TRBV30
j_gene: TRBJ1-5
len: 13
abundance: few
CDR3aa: CACQVGSNQPQHF
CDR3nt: TGTGCCTGTCAGGTGGGGTCCAATCAGCCCCAGCATTTT

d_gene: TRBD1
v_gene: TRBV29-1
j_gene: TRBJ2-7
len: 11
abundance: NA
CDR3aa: CSVDRAGEQYF
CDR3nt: TGCAGCGTCGACAGGGCTGGGGAGCAGTACTTC

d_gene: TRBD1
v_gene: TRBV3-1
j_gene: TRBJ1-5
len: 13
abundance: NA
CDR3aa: CASSATGVQPQHF
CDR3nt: TGTGCCAGCAGCGCGACAGGGGTTCAGCCCCAGCATTTT

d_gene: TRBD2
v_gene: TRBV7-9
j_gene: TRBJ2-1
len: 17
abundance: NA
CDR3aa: CASSALAGGGIYNEQFF
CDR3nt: TGTGCCAGCAGCGCTTTAGCGGGAGGGGGAATTTACAATGAGCAGTTCTTC

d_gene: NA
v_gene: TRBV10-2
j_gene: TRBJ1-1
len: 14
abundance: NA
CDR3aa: CASSEGGSNTEAFF
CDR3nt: TGCGCCAGCAGTGAAGGGGGGTCGAACACTGAAGCTTTCTTT

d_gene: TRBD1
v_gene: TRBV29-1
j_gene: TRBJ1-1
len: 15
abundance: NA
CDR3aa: CSVGGGTGWKTQAFF
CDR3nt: TGCAGCGTTGGAGGCGGGACAGGATGGAAAACTCAAGCTTTCTTT

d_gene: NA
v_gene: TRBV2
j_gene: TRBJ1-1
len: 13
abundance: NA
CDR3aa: CATCEGLGTESFF
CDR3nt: TGTGCCACCTGCGAAGGACTTGGCACTGAATCTTTCTTT

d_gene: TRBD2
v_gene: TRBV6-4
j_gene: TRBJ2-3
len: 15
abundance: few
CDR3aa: CASSEGVAGVDTQYF
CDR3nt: TGTGCCAGCAGTGAAGGGGTAGCGGGAGTGGATACGCAGTATTTT

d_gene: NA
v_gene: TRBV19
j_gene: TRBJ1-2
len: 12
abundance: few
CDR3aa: CATSAGAYGYTF
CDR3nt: TGTGCCACCTCCGCGGGGGCCTATGGCTACACCTTC

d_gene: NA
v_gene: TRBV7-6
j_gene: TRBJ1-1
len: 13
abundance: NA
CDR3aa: CASSQLVNTEAFF
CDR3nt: TGTGCCAGCAGCCAACTGGTGAACACTGAAGCTTTCTTT

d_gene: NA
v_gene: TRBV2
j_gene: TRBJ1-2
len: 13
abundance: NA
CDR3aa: CASSAPGSYGYTF
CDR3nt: TGTGCCAGCAGTGCACCCGGGTCGTATGGCTACACCTTC

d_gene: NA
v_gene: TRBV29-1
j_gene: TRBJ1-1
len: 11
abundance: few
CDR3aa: CSYRQTAEAFF
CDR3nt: TGCAGCTACCGCCAGACGGCTGAAGCTTTCTTT

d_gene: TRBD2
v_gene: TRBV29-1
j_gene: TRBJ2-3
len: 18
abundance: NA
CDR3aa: CSVDQVGLAGAGVDTQYF
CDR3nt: TGCAGCGTTGACCAGGTGGGGCTAGCGGGGGCCGGGGTGGATACGCAGTATTTT

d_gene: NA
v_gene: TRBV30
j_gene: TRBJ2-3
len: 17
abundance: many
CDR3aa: CAWSPPGSAMSTDTQYF
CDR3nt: TGTGCCTGGAGTCCCCCTGGATCAGCGATGAGCACAGATACGCAGTATTTT

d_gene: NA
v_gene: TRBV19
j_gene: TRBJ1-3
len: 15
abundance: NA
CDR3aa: CASSDSQTTGNTIYF
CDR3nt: TGTGCCAGTAGTGACTCGCAGACCACTGGAAACACCATATATTTT

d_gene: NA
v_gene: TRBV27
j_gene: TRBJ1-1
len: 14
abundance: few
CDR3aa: CASSLGQENTEAFF
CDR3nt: TGTGCCAGCAGTTTAGGTCAGGAGAACACTGAAGCTTTCTTT

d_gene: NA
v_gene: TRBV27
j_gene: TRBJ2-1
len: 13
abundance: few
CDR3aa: CASNGVLNNEQFF
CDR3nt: TGTGCCAGCAATGGGGTTTTGAACAATGAGCAGTTCTTC

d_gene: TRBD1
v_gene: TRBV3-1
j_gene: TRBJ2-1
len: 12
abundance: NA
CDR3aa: CASSPGQAEQFF
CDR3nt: TGTGCCAGCAGCCCCGGACAGGCCGAGCAGTTCTTC

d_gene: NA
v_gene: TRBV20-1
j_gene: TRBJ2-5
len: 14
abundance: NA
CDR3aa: CSARDPRLGETQYF
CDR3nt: TGCAGTGCTAGAGATCCCAGACTAGGGGAGACCCAGTACTTC

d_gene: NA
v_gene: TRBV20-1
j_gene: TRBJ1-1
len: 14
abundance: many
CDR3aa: CSVVEGWMNTEAFF
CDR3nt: TGCAGTGTGGTTGAGGGGTGGATGAACACTGAAGCTTTCTTT

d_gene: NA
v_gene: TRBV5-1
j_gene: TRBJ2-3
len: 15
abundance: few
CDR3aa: CASSLVRVDTDTQYF
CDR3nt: TGCGCCAGCAGCTTGGTAAGAGTAGACACAGATACGCAGTATTTT

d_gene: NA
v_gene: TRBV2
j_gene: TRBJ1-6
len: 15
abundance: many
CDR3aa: CASSVTALGNSPLHF
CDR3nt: TGTGCCAGCAGTGTTACAGCCCTTGGGAATTCACCCCTCCACTTT

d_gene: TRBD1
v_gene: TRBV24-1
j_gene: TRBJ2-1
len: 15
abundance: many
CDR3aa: CATSDFGQGMDEQFF
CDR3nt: TGTGCCACCAGTGATTTTGGACAGGGGATGGATGAGCAGTTCTTC